One sample yielded the 10 T cell receptor beta chains listed below, sequenced in a study of immune evolution from preneoplasia to lung adenocarcinoma. Clones were read by immunoSEQ multiplex PCR, and TCRdb kept only the in-frame ones, dropping some. The profile shows around 4,000 clones, about 86% of them singletons. Sequenced: FFPE minimally invasive lung adenocarcinoma tissue. The receptors were sampled from a person between 65 and 79 years old with lung adenocarcinoma.

V gene TRBV5-4 combines with J gene TRBJ2-3, with 13 nucleotides matching TRBD2. J was trimmed by 5 bases and V by 5 bases; bases with no gene match: 8. The germline V gene has CDR1 SGHNT and CDR2 YYREEE (reference sequence). The CDR3 runs 16 residues. In DNA form, the CDR3 reads TGTGCCAGCAGTCTCCCGGGACTAGCGGGAAAAGATACGCAGTATTTT. Translated, it gives CASSLPGLAGKDTQYF.

This clone was counted a single time. This CDR3 is CASSSPQGGLRKQYF. The CDR3 coding sequence is TGTGCCAGCAGTTCCCCACAGGGGGGACTACGAAAGCAGTACTTC. The chain couples TRBV28 to TRBJ2-7; possible D gene TRBD1, 8 bases. This CDR3 spans 15 amino acids. Deletions cut 4 bases from V and 8 bases from J, with 21 bases between. Per the germline V gene, CDR1 is MDHEN and CDR2 is SYDVKM.

The chain recombines TRBV6-1 with TRBJ1-1, with D possibly being TRBD1 (6 bases). V was pared by 10 bases and J by 3 bases, with 15 bases between. Per the germline V gene, CDR1 is MNHNS and CDR2 is SASEGT. The CDR3 consists of 13 residues. The CDR3 sequence: CATTGTMHTEAFF. The CDR3 nucleotides read TGTGCCACGACCGGGACAATGCACACTGAAGCTTTCTTT.

The chain joins TRBV7-2 to TRBJ1-4; 7 positions match TRBD1. This CDR3 comprises 14 residues. V shed 2 bases and J 5 bases; nucleotides not matched to a gene: 2. Germline assignment: CDR1 SGHTA and CDR2 FQGNSA. The CDR3 DNA follows: TGTGCCAGCAGCTTACAAGGGGGCAATGAAAAACTGTTTTTT. It specifies CASSLQGGNEKLFF.

The chain is built from TRBV21-1 and TRBJ1-1. TRBV21-1 is a pseudogene locus. This CDR3 spans 15 amino acids. CDR3 in DNA: TGTGCCAGCAGCAAAAGTGGCGACCCGGACACTGAAGCTTTCTTT. It specifies CASSKSGDPDTEAFF.

This chain links TRBV7-9 with TRBJ2-2; D call uncertain. CDR3 length: 13 amino acids. From germline, CDR1 is SEHNR and CDR2 FQNEAQ (reference sequence). The V end was cut by 2 bases, the J end by 6 bases, with 7 bases between. The CDR3 here is CASSLLSAGELFF. The CDR3 region has the DNA TGTGCCAGCAGCTTACTTAGTGCCGGGGAGCTGTTTTTT.

The rearrangement uses TRBV19 and TRBJ2-3; 7 bases are a match to TRBD2. V lost 10 bases and J lost 6; bases outside the gene matches: 10. The CDR3 is 13 residues long. Germline V lookup: CDR1 LNHDA, CDR2 SQIVND (reference sequence). As DNA, the CDR3 is TGTGCCACCCGGGGGGATAGTTTGGATACGCAGTATTTT. Amino acid sequence: CATRGDSLDTQYF.

This sequence joins TRBV12-5 and TRBJ2-7; D call uncertain. Germline V gene data show CDR1 as LGHNT and CDR2 as FRNRAP. CDR3 length: 12 residues. Trimming removed 2 bases at V and 2 bases at J, with 4 bases between. As DNA, the CDR3 is TGTGCTAGTGGTTTGATGGCCTACGAGCAGTACTTC. This codes for CASGLMAYEQYF.

This clone was seen just once. The gene calls are TRBV28 and TRBJ2-2; 8 positions match TRBD2. V lost 6 bases, J lost 4 bases, and 10 bases stayed unmatched. Germline lookup yields CDR1 MDHEN and CDR2 SYDVKM. The CDR3 runs 16 residues. The CDR3 loop reads CASSSLGREGTGELFF. Written as DNA, the CDR3 is TGTGCCAGCAGCAGCCTGGGACGGGAGGGCACCGGGGAGCTGTTTTTT.

The chain employs TRBV29-1 and TRBJ2-5, with D possibly TRBD2 on 5 matching bases. From germline, CDR1 is SQVTM and CDR2 ANQGSEA. The V end was cut by 7 bases, the J end by 4 bases, with 13 bases between. This CDR3 has 12 amino acids. CDR3 DNA: TGCAGCGCCGGGGTAGCCCCAGAGACCCAGTACTTC. It translates to CSAGVAPETQYF. The complete variable domain, with remaining parts taken from reference TRBV29-1 and TRBJ2-5, reads SAVISQKPSRDICQRGTSLTIQCQVDSQVTMMFWYRQQPGQSLTLIATANQGSEATYESGFVIDKFPISRPNLTFSTLTVSNMSPEDSSIYLCSAGVAPETQYFGPGTRLLVL.